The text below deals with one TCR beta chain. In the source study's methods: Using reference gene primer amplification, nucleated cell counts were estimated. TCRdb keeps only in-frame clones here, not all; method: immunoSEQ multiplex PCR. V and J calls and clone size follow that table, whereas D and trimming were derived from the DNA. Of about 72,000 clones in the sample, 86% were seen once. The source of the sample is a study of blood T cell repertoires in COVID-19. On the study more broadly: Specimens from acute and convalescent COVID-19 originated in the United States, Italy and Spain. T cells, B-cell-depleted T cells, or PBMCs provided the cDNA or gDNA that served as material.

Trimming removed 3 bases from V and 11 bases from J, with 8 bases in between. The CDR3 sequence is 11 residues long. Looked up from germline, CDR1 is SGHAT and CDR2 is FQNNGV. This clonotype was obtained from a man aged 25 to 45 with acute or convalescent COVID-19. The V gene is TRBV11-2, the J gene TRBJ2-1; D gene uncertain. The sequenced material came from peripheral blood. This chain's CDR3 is CASSLESKQFF. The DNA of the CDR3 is TGTGCCAGCAGCTTGGAGAGCAAGCAGTTCTTC.